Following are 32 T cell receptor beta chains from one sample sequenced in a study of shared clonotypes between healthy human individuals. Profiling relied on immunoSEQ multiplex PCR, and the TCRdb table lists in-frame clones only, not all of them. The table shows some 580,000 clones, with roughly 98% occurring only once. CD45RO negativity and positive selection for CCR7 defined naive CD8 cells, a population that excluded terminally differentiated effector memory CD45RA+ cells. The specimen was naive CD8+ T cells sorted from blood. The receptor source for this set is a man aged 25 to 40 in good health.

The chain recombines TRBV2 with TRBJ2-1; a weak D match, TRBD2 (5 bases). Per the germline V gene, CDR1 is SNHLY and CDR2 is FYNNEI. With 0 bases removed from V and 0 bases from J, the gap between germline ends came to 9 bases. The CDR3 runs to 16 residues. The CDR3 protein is CASSEARGISYNEQFF. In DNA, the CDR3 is TGTGCCAGCAGTGAAGCTCGGGGTATCTCCTACAATGAGCAGTTCTTC.

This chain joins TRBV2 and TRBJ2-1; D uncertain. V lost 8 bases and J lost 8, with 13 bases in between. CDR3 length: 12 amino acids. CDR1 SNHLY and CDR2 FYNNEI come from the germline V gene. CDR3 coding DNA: TGTGCCAGCCTTGTGGCACTGCATGAGCAGTTCTTC. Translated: CASLVALHEQFF.

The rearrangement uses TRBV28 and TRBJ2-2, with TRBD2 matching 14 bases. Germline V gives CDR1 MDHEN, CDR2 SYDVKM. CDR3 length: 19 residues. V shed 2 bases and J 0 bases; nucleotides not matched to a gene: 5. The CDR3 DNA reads TGTGCCAGCAGTTTAGCCGGGACTAGCGGGAGTGCGAACACCGGGGAGCTGTTTTTT. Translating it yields CASSLAGTSGSANTGELFF.

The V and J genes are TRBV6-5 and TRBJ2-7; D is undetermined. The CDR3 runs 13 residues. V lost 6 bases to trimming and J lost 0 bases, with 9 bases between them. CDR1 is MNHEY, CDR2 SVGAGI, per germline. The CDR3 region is CASSQAYSYEQYF. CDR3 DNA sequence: TGTGCCAGCAGCCAGGCATACTCCTACGAGCAGTACTTC.

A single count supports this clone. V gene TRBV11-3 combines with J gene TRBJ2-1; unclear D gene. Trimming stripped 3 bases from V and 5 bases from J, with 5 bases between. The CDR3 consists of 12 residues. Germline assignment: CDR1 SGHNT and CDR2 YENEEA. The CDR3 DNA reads TGTGCCAGCAGCTTTCTCGACAATGAGCAGTTCTTC. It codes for CASSFLDNEQFF.

The CDR3 here is CASSFGLAAYNEQFF. The CDR3 DNA reads as TGTGCCAGCAGCTTCGGACTAGCGGCCTACAATGAGCAGTTCTTC. J is TRBJ2-1 and V is TRBV7-9; 10 bases fit TRBD2. Losses at the gene ends were 3 bases for V and 2 bases for J; bases not matched to a gene: 1. The V gene's germline CDR1 is SEHNR and CDR2 FQNEAQ (reference sequence). The CDR3 spans 15 residues.

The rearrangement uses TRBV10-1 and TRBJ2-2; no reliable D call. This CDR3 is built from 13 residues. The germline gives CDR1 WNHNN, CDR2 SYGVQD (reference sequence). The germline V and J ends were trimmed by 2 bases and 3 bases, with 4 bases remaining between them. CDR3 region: CASSEHDTGELFF. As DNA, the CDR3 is TGCGCCAGCAGTGAGCACGACACCGGGGAGCTGTTTTTT.

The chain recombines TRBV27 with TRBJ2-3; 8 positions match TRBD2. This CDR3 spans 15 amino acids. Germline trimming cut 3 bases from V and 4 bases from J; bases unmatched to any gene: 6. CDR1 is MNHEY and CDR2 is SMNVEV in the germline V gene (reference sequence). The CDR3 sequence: CASSFWREDSDTQYF. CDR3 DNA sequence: TGTGCCAGCAGTTTTTGGCGGGAGGACTCAGATACGCAGTATTTT.

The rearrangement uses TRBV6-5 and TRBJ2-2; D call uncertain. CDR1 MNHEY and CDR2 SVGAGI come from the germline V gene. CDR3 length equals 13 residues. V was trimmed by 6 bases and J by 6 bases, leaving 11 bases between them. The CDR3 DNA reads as TGTGCCAGCAGGCCGGGCGCGGCCGGGGAGCTGTTTTTT. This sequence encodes CASRPGAAGELFF.

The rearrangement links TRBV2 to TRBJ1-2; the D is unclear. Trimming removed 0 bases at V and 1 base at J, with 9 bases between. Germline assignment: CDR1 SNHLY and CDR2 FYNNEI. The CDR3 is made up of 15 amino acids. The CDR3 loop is CASSEAPSVNYGYTF. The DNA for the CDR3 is TGTGCCAGCAGTGAAGCTCCTAGTGTTAACTATGGCTACACCTTC.

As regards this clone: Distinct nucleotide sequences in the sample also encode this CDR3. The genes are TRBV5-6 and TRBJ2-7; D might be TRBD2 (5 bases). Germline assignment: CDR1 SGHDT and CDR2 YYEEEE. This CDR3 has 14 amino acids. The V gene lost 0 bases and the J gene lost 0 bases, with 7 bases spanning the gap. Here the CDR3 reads CASSLAGSSYEQYF. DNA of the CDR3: TGTGCCAGCAGCTTGGCGGGGAGCTCCTACGAGCAGTACTTC.

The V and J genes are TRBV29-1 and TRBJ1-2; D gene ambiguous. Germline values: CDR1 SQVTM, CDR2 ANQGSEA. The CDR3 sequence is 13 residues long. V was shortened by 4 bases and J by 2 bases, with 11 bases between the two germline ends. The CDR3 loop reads CSVGSATNYGYTF. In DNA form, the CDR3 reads TGCAGCGTTGGGTCTGCCACCAACTATGGCTACACCTTC.

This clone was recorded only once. CDR3: CASEFTNEQFF. CDR3 bases: TGTGCCAGCGAGTTTACGAATGAGCAGTTCTTC. This chain uses TRBV2 with TRBJ2-1, with D unresolved. The CDR3 is 11 amino acids. The germline V gene encodes CDR1 SNHLY and CDR2 FYNNEI. Trimming cost V 8 bases and J 7 bases, with 9 bases left between them.

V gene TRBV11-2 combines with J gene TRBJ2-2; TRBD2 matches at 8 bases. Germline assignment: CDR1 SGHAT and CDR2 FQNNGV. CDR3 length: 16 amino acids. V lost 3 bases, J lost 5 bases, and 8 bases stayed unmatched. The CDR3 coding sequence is TGTGCCAGCAGCTTTTTTACGGGAGGGGGGACCGGGGAGCTGTTTTTT. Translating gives CASSFFTGGGTGELFF. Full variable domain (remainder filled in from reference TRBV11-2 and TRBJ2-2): EAGVAQSPRYKIIEKRQSVAFWCNPISGHATLYWYQQILGQGPKLLIQFQNNGVVDDSQLPKDRFSAERLKGVDSTLKIQPAKLEDSAVYLCASSFFTGGGTGELFFGEGSRLTVL.

The CDR3 reads CASSYAGGAGRDEQFF. The DNA for the CDR3 is TGTGCCAGCAGTTACGCGGGGGGAGCGGGGCGTGATGAGCAGTTCTTC. V usage is TRBV6-5 and J usage is TRBJ2-1; 8 nucleotides line up with TRBD2. J was trimmed by 8 bases and V by 2 bases; bases with no gene match: 11. The CDR3 extends over 16 amino acids. Germline loops: CDR1 MNHEY, CDR2 SVGAGI.

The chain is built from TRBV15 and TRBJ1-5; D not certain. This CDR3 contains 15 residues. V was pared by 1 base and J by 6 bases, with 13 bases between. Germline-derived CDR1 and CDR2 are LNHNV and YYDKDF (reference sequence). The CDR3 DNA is TGTGCCACCAGCAGAGCTGAAAGGCCAAGTCAGCCCCAGCATTTT. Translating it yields CATSRAERPSQPQHF.

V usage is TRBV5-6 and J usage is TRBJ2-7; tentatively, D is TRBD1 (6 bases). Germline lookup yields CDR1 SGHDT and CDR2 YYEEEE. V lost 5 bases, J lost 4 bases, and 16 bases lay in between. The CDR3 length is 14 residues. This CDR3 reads CASSDPVQGYEQYF. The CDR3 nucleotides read TGTGCCAGCAGTGACCCAGTACAGGGTTACGAGCAGTACTTC.

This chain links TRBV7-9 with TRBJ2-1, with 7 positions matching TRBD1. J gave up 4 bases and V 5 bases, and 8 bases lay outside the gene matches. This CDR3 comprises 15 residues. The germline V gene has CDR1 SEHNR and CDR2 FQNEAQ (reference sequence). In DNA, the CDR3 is TGTGCCAGCAGCCCCAAGTGGGACAGTTACAATGAGCAGTTCTTC. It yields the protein CASSPKWDSYNEQFF.

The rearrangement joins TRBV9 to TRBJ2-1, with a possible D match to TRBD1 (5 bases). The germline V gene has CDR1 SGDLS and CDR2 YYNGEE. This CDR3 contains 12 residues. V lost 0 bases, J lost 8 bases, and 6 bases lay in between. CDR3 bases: TGTGCCAGCAGCGTAGAAGGGGATGAGCAGTTCTTC. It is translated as CASSVEGDEQFF.

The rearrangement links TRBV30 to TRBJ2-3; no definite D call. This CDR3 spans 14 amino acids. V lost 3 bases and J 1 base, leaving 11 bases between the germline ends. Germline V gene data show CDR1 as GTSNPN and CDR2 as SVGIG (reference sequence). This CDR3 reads CAWSLGLGTDTQYF. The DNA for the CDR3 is TGTGCCTGGAGCCTCGGTTTGGGCACAGATACGCAGTATTTT. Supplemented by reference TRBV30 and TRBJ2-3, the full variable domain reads SQTIHQWPATLVQPVGSPLSLECTVEGTSNPNLYWYRQAAGRGLQLLFYSVGIGQISSEVPQNLSASRPQDRQFILSSKKLLLSDSGFYLCAWSLGLGTDTQYFGPGTRLTVL.

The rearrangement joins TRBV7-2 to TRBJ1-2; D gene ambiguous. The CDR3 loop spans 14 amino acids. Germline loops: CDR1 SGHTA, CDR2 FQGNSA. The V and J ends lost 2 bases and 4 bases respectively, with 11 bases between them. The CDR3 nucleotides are TGTGCCAGCAGCTTAATTTCTAGATTCTATGGCTACACCTTC. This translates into CASSLISRFYGYTF.

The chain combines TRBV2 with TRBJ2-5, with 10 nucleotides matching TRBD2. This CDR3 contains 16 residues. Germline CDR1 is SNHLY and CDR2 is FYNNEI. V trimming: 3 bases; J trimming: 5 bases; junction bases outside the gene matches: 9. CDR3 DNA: TGTGCCAGCAGTGACGGTGCTAGCGGGAGAGGGGAGACCCAGTACTTC. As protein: CASSDGASGRGETQYF.

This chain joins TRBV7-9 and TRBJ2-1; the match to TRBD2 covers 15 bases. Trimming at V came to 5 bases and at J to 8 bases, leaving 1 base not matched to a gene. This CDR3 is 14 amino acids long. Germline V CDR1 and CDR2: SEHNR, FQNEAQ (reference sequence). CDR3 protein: CASSGTSGRYEQFF. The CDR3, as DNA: TGTGCCAGCAGCGGGACTAGCGGGAGGTATGAGCAGTTCTTC.

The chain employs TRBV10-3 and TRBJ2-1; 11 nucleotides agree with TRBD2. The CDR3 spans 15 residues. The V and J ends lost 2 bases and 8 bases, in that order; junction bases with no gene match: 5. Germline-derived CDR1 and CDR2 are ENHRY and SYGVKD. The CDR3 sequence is CAISETSGSRDEQFF. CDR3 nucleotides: TGTGCCATCAGTGAGACTAGCGGGAGTAGGGATGAGCAGTTCTTC.

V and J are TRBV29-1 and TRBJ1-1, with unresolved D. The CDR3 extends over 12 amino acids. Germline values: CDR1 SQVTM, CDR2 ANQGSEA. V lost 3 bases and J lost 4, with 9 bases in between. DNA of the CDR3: TGCAGCGTTGAGGGGTTAGGCACTGAAGCTTTCTTT. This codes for CSVEGLGTEAFF.

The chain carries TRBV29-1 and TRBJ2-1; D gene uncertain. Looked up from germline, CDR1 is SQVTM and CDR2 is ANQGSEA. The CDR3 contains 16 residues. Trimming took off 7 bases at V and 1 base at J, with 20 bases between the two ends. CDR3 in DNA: TGCAGCGCCGCTGGCGGTGCGTCAGAGTCCTACAATGAGCAGTTCTTC. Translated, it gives CSAAGGASESYNEQFF.

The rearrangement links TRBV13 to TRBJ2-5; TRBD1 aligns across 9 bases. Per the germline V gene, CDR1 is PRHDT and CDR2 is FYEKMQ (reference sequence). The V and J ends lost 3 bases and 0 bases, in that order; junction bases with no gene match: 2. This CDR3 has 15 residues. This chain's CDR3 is CASSLGQGYQETQYF. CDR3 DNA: TGTGCCAGCAGCTTGGGACAGGGATACCAAGAGACCCAGTACTTC. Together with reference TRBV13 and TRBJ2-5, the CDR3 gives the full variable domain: AAGVIQSPRHLIKEKRETATLKCYPIPRHDTVYWYQQGPGQDPQFLISFYEKMQSDKGSIPDRFSAQQFSDYHSELNMSSLELGDSALYFCASSLGQGYQETQYFGPGTRLLVL.

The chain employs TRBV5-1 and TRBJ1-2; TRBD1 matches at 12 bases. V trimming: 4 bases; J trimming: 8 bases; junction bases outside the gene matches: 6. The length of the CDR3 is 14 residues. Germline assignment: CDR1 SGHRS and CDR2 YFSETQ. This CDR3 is CASSLGQGATGYTF. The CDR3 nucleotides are TGCGCCAGCAGCCTGGGACAGGGGGCGACGGGCTACACCTTC.

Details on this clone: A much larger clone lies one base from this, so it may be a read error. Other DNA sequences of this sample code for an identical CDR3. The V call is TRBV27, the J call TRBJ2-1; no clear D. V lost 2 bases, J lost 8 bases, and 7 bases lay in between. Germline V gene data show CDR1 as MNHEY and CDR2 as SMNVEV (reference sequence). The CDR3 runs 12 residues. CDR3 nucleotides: TGTGCCAGCAGTTTACTTGGCGATGAGCAGTTCTTC. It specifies CASSLLGDEQFF.

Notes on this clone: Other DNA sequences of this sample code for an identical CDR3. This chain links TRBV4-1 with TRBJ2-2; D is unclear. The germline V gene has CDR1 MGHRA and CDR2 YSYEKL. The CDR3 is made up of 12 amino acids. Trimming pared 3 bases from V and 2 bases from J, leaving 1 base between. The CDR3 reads CASSHNTGELFF. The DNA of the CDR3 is TGCGCCAGCAGCCACAACACCGGGGAGCTGTTTTTT.

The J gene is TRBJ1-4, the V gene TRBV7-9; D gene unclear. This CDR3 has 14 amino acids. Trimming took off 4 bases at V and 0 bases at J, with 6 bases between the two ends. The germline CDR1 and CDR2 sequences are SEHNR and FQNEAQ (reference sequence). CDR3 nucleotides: TGTGCCAGCAGCTCAGTATCAACTAATGAAAAACTGTTTTTT. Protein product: CASSSVSTNEKLFF.

The CDR3 here is CASSGYRGGNQPQHF. DNA for the CDR3: TGTGCCAGCAGTGGCTACAGGGGTGGCAATCAGCCCCAGCATTTT. This chain joins TRBV6-1 and TRBJ1-5, with TRBD1 identical over 7 bases. The CDR3 covers 15 residues. The germline V gene encodes CDR1 MNHNS and CDR2 SASEGT. V lost 4 bases and J lost 2; bases outside the gene matches: 5.